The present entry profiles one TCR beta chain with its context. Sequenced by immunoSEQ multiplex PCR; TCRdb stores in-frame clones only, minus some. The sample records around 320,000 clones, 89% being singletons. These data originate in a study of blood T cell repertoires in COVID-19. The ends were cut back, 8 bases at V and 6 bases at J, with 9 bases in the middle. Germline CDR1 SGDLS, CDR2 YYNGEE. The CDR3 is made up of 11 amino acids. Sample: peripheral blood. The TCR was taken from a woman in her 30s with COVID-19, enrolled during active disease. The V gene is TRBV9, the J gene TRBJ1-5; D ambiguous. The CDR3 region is CARASCQPQHF. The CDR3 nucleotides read TGTGCCAGAGCATCCTGTCAGCCCCAGCATTTT.